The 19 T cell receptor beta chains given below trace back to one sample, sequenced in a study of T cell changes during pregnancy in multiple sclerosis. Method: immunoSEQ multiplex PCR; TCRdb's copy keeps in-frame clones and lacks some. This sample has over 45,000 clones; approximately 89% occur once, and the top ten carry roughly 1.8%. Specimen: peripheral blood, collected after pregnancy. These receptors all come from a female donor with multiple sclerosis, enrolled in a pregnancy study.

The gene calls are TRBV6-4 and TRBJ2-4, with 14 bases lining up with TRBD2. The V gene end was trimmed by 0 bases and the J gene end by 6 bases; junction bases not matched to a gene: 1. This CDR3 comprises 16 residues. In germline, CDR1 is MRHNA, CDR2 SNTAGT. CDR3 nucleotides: TGTGCCAGCAGTGACTCGACTAGCGGGGGGGCAAACATTCAGTACTTC. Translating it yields CASSDSTSGGANIQYF.

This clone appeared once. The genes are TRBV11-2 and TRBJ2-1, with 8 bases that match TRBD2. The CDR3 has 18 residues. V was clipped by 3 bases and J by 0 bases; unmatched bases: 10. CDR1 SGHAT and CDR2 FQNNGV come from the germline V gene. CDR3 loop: CASSFRPGGASSYNEQFF. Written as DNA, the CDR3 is TGTGCCAGCAGCTTCCGCCCCGGGGGGGCCAGCTCCTACAATGAGCAGTTCTTC.

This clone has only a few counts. The CDR3 sequence is CASSTRGGTSADTQYF. Here the CDR3 DNA reads TGTGCCAGCAGCACGCGAGGCGGGACTAGCGCGGATACGCAGTATTTT. This chain connects TRBV7-2 to TRBJ2-3; 10 bases fit TRBD2. The CDR3 has 16 residues. J lost 6 bases, V lost 5 bases, and 11 bases had no gene match. Germline CDR1 and CDR2: SGHTA and FQGNSA.

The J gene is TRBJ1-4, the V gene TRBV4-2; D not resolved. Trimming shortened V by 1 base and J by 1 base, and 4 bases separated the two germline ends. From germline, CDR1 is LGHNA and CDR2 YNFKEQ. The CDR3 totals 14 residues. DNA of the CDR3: TGTGCCAGCAGCCAAGCCGGAACTAATGAAAAACTGTTTTTT. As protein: CASSQAGTNEKLFF.

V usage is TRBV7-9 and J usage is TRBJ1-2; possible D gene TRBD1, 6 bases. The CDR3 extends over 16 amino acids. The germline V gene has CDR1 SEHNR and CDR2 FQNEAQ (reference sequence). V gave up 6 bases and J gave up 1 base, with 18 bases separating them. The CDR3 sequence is CASRPWGGADNYGYTF. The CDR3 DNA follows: TGTGCCAGCAGACCCTGGGGGGGCGCTGATAACTATGGCTACACCTTC.

CDR3 sequence reads: CASGPPVVVRAVAGELFF. The CDR3 region has the DNA TGTGCTAGTGGTCCGCCGGTTGTGGTCAGGGCGGTCGCCGGGGAGCTGTTTTTT. J is TRBJ2-2 and V is TRBV12-5, with a possible D match to TRBD1 (5 bases). V was trimmed by 5 bases and J by 6 bases, leaving 25 bases between them. Germline-derived CDR1 and CDR2 are LGHNT and FRNRAP. This CDR3 contains 18 residues.

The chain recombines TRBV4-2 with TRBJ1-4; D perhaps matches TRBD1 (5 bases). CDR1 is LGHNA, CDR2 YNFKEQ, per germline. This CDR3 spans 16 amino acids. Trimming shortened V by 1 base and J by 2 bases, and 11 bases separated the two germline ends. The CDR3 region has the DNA TGTGCCAGCAGCCAAGGGCCCCAGGGTACTAATGAAAAACTGTTTTTT. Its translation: CASSQGPQGTNEKLFF.

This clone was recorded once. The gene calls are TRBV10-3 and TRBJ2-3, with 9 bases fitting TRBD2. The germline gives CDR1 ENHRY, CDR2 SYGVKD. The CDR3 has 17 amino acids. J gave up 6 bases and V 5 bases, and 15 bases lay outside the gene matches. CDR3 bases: TGTGCCATCAGTCCTCATACGCGGGGGGGCCGGACCGATACGCAGTATTTT. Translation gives CAISPHTRGGRTDTQYF.

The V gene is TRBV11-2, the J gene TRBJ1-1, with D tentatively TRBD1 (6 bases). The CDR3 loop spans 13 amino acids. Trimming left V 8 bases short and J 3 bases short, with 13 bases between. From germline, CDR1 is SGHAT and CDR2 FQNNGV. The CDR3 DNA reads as TGTGCCAGCCGGGACAATAGCGACACTGAAGCTTTCTTT. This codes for CASRDNSDTEAFF.

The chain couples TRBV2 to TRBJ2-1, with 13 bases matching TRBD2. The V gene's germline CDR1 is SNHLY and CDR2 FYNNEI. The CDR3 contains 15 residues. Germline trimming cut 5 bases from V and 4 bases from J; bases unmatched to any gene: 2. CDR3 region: CASSTSGGAYNEQFF. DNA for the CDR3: TGTGCCAGCAGTACTAGCGGGGGGGCTTACAATGAGCAGTTCTTC.

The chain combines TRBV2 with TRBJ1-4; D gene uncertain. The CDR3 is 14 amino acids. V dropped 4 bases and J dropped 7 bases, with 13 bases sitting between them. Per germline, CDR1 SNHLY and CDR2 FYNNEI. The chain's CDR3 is CASSGSRKSEKLFF. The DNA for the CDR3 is TGTGCCAGCAGTGGGTCCAGGAAAAGTGAAAAACTGTTTTTT.

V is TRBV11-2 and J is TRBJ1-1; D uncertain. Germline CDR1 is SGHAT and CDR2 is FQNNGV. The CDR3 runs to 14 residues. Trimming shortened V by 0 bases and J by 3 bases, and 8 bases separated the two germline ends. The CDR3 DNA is TGTGCCAGCAGCTTAGATTCTAGGTACACTGAAGCTTTCTTT. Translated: CASSLDSRYTEAFF.

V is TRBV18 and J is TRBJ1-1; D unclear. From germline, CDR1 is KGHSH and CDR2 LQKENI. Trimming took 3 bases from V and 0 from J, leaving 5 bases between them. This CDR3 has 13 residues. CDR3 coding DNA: TGTGCCAGCTCACCTCAGTTGAACACTGAAGCTTTCTTT. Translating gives CASSPQLNTEAFF.

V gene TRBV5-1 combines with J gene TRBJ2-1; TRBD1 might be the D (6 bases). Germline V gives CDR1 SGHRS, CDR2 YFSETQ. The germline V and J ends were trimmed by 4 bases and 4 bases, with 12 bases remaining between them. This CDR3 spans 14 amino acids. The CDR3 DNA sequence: TGCGCCAGCAGCGCAATACAGGGATACAATGAGCAGTTCTTC. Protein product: CASSAIQGYNEQFF. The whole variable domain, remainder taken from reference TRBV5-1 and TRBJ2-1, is KAGVTQTPRYLIKTRGQQVTLSCSPISGHRSVSWYQQTPGQGLQFLFEYFSETQRNKGNFPGRFSGRQFSNSRSEMNVSTLELGDSALYLCASSAIQGYNEQFFGPGTRLTVL.

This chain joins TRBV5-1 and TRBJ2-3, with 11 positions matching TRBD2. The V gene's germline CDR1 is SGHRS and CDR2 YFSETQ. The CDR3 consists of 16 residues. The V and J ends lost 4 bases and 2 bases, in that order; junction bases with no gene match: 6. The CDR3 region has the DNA TGCGCCAGCAGCAGGGGACTAGCGGATAACACAGATACGCAGTATTTT. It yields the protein CASSRGLADNTDTQYF.

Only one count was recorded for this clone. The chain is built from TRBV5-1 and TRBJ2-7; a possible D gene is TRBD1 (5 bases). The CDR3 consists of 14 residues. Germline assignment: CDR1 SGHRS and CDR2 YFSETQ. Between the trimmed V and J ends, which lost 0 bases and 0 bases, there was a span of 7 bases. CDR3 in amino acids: CASSLETASYEQYF. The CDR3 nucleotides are TGCGCCAGCAGCTTGGAGACAGCCTCCTACGAGCAGTACTTC.

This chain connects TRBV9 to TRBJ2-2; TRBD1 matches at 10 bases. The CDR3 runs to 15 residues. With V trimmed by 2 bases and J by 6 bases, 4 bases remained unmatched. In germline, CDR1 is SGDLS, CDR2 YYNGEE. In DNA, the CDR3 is TGTGCCAGCAGCGTTGAGACAGGGGGCGCCGGGGAGCTGTTTTTT. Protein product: CASSVETGGAGELFF. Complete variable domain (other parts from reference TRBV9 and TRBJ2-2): DSGVTQTPKHLITATGQRVTLRCSPRSGDLSVYWYQQSLDQGLQFLIQYYNGEERAKGNILERFSAQQFPDLHSELNLSSLELGDSALYFCASSVETGGAGELFFGEGSRLTVL.

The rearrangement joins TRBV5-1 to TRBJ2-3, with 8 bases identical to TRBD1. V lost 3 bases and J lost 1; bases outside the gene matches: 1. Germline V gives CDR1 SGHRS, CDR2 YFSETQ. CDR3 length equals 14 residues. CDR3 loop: CASSWGQGTDTQYF. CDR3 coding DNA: TGCGCCAGCAGCTGGGGACAGGGCACAGATACGCAGTATTTT.

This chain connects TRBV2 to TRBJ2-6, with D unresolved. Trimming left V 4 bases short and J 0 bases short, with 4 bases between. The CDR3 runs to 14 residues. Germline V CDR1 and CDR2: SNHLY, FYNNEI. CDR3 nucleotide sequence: TGTGCCAGCAGTGTGAGCTCTGGGGCCAACGTCCTGACTTTC. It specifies CASSVSSGANVLTF.